This T cell receptor beta chain stems from a study of blood T cell repertoires in COVID-19. Study overall: Spain, Italy and the United States supplied samples that represented acute and convalescent COVID-19. PBMCs, B-cell-depleted T cells, or T cells were the source of the cDNA or gDNA that made up the material.

Per the original methods: Amplification with reference gene primers provided the estimates of nucleated cell counts. The protocol was immunoSEQ multiplex PCR, while the TCRdb copy is restricted to in-frame clones and leaves out a portion. Clone size and V and J calls were adopted from that table, with D and trimming inferred from the DNA. This table has about 160,000 clones, roughly nine tenths appearing once. This TCR was recovered from a woman aged 55-69 years with active or convalescent COVID-19. Sequenced material: peripheral blood.

CDR3 loop: CAWSGHFLRDTGELFF. In DNA form, the CDR3 reads TGTGCCTGGAGTGGACACTTCCTCAGGGACACCGGGGAGCTGTTTTTT. V usage is TRBV30 and J usage is TRBJ2-2, with D possibly TRBD1 on 5 matching bases. Germline loops: CDR1 GTSNPN, CDR2 SVGIG (reference sequence). This CDR3 is 16 amino acids long. V was trimmed by 1 base and J by 3 bases, leaving 15 bases between them.